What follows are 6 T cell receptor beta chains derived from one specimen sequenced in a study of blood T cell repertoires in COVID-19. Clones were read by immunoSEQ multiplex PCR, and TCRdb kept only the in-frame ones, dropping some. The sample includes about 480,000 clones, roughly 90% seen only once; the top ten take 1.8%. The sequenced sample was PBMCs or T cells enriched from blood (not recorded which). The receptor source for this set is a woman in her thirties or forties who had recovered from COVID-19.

CDR3 amino acids: CASSQGTGAVNTGELFF. The CDR3 nucleotides read TGTGCCAGCAGCCAAGGGACAGGGGCCGTAAACACCGGGGAGCTGTTTTTT. The chain carries TRBV3-1 (or the pseudogene TRBV3-2) and TRBJ2-2; 9 bases map to TRBD1. Germline V lookup: CDR1 LGHDT, CDR2 YNNKEL (reference sequence). The trim removed 1 base at V and 2 bases at J, leaving 5 bases unmatched. The length of the CDR3 is 17 residues.

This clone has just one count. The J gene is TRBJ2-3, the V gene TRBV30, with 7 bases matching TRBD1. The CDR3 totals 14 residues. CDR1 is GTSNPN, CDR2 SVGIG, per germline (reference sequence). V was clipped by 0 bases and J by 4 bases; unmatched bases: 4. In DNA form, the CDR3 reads TGTGCCTGGAGTGTACAGGGGATCCCAGATACGCAGTATTTT. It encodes CAWSVQGIPDTQYF. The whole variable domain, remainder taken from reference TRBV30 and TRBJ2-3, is SQTIHQWPATLVQPVGSPLSLECTVEGTSNPNLYWYRQAAGRGLQLLFYSVGIGQISSEVPQNLSASRPQDRQFILSSKKLLLSDSGFYLCAWSVQGIPDTQYFGPGTRLTVL.

CDR3: CASGLVPTALHF. Written as DNA, the CDR3 is TGTGCTAGTGGTTTGGTACCTACGGCCCTCCACTTT. This chain links TRBV12-5 with TRBJ1-6; D not resolved. Trimming pared 0 bases from V and 14 bases from J, leaving 8 bases between. This CDR3 contains 12 residues. Germline CDR1 is LGHNT and CDR2 is FRNRAP. Full variable domain (rest looked up from reference TRBV12-5 and TRBJ1-6): DARVTQTPRHKVTEMGQEVTMRCQPILGHNTVFWYRQTMMQGLELLAYFRNRAPLDDSGMPKDRFSAEMPDATLATLKIQPSEPRDSAVYFCASGLVPTALHFGNGTRLTVT.

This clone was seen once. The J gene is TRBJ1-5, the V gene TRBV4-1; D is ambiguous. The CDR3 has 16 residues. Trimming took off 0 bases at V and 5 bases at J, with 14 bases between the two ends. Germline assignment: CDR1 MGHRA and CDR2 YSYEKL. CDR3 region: CASSQEYTATHQPQHF. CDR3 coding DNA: TGCGCCAGCAGCCAAGAGTACACAGCCACGCATCAGCCCCAGCATTTT.

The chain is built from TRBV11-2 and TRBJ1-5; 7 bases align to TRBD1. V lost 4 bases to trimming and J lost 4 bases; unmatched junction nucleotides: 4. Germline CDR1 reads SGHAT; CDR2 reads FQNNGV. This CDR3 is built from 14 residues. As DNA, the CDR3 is TGTGCCAGCAGCTATAACAGGGGTAATCAGCCCCAGCATTTT. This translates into CASSYNRGNQPQHF.

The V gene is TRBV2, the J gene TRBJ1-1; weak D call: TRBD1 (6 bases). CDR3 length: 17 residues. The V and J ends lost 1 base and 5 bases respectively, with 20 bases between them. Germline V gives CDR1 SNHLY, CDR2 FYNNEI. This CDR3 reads CASSEGTVYRARTEAFF. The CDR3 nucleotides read TGTGCCAGCAGTGAAGGCACCGTTTACAGGGCGAGGACTGAAGCTTTCTTT.